The rows below give T cell receptor beta chains drawn from one sample of a study of identical twins. TCRdb recomputed calls from the 5' RACE reads with MiXCR, one row per CDR3 protein. Of roughly 570,000 distinct CDR3 sequences listed, approximately 10% are singletons. These data were also reused for a study on yellow fever vaccine responses in identical twins.

Sequences were obtained from PBMCs. The receptors were gathered from a woman under 30 in good health. The CDR3 runs from the conserved cysteine through the conserved F or W. A D gene is named only where the DNA matches it firmly. Rows give clone size only sometimes, using once, few, many, or a class for an expanded clone.

CDR3: CASSPRGGSNEQFF; DNA: TGTGCCAGCTCACCACGCGGGGGAAGCAATGAGCAGTTCTTC; D: TRBD2; J: TRBJ2-1; size: -; V: TRBV18
CDR3: CSVTAGRERTDTQYF; DNA: TGCAGCGTTACAGCCGGCAGGGAGAGGACAGATACGCAGTATTTT; D: -; J: TRBJ2-3; size: many; V: TRBV29-1
CDR3: CASSYTGETQYF; DNA: TGTGCCAGCAGTTATACTGGGGAGACCCAGTACTTC; D: -; J: TRBJ2-5; size: many; V: TRBV6-6
CDR3: CSVSGRGSSGYNEQFF; DNA: TGCAGCGTTTCGGGAAGAGGTTCTAGCGGATACAATGAGCAGTTCTTC; D: TRBD2; J: TRBJ2-1; size: few; V: TRBV29-1
CDR3: CASSLSGVLADTQYF; DNA: TGTGCCAGCAGCTTATCCGGGGTTCTCGCAGATACGCAGTATTTT; D: -; J: TRBJ2-3; size: many; V: TRBV7-2
CDR3: CASSLDKPAGAFF; DNA: TGTGCCAGCAGCCTGGACAAGCCCGCAGGAGCTTTCTTT; D: -; J: TRBJ1-1; size: -; V: TRBV5-5
CDR3: CASSPQGADSPLHF; DNA: TGTGCCAGCTCACCACAGGGGGCAGATTCACCCCTCCACTTT; D: TRBD1; J: TRBJ1-6; size: once; V: TRBV18
CDR3: CASSPHTGVGYEQYF; DNA: TGTGCCAGCAGTCCCCATACAGGGGTGGGCTACGAGCAGTACTTC; D: TRBD1; J: TRBJ2-7; size: -; V: TRBV28
CDR3: CATRGSGLPGDQETQYF; DNA: TGTGCCACCAGGGGATCGGGACTCCCTGGGGACCAAGAGACCCAGTACTTC; D: -; J: TRBJ2-5; size: -; V: TRBV24-1
CDR3: CAWSPTRGSTDTQYF; DNA: TGTGCCTGGAGTCCTACCCGTGGAAGCACAGATACGCAGTATTTT; D: -; J: TRBJ2-3; size: -; V: TRBV30
CDR3: CASSQTGGAIYEQYF; DNA: TGTGCCAGCAGCCAAACAGGAGGAGCCATTTACGAGCAGTACTTC; D: -; J: TRBJ2-7; size: many; V: TRBV7-2
CDR3: CSARGRLASYEQYF; DNA: TGCAGTGCTAGAGGTAGACTAGCCTCCTACGAGCAGTACTTC; D: TRBD2; J: TRBJ2-7; size: many; V: TRBV20-1
CDR3: CASSLTAGPVYEQYF; DNA: TGTGCCAGCAGTTTAACCGCGGGACCTGTCTACGAGCAGTACTTC; D: -; J: TRBJ2-7; size: -; V: TRBV27
CDR3: CASSSLAGGIQETQYF; DNA: TGTGCCAGCAGCTCTCTAGCGGGAGGGATCCAAGAGACCCAGTACTTC; D: TRBD2; J: TRBJ2-5; size: many; V: TRBV7-9
CDR3: CASSLGGTRSYEQYF; DNA: TGCGCCAGCAGCTTGGGGGGGACTCGCTCCTACGAGCAGTACTTC; D: -; J: TRBJ2-7; size: -; V: TRBV5-1
CDR3: CSVASGRRGTEAFF; DNA: TGCAGCGTTGCTTCTGGGCGTCGGGGGACTGAAGCTTTCTTT; D: -; J: TRBJ1-1; size: -; V: TRBV29-1
CDR3: CASSLDGASNEKLFF; DNA: TGTGCCAGCAGCTTAGACGGGGCATCTAATGAAAAACTGTTTTTT; D: -; J: TRBJ1-4; size: -; V: TRBV11-2
CDR3: CASRALSYSNQPQHF; DNA: TGTGCCAGCAGGGCCTTAAGTTATAGCAATCAGCCCCAGCATTTT; D: -; J: TRBJ1-5; size: -; V: TRBV27
CDR3: CASSFGGTGSGEQFF; DNA: TGTGCCAGCAGCTTCGGAGGGACAGGTTCGGGTGAGCAGTTCTTC; D: TRBD1; J: TRBJ2-1; size: -; V: TRBV7-3
CDR3: CASRVTGGYEQYF; DNA: TGTGCCAGCAGAGTGACAGGGGGCTACGAGCAGTACTTC; D: TRBD1; J: TRBJ2-7; size: -; V: TRBV6-2/TRBV6-3